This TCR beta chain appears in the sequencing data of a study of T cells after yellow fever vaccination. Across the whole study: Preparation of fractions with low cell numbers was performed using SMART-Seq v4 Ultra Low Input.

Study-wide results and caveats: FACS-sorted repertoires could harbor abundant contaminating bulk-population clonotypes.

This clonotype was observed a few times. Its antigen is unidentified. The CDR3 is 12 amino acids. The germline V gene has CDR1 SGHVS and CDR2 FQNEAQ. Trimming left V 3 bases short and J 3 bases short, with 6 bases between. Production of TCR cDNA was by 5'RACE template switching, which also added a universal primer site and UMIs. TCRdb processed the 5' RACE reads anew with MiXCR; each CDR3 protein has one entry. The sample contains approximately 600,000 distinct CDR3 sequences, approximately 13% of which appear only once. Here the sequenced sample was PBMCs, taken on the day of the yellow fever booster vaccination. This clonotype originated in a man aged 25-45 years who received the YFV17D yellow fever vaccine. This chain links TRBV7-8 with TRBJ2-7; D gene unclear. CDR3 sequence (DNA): TGTGCCAGCAGCTTTAGCCGCTACGAGCAGTACTTC. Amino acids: CASSFSRYEQYF. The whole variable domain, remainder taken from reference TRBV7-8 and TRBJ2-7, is GAGVSQSPRYKVAKRGQDVALRCDPISGHVSLFWYQQALGQGPEFLTYFQNEAQLDKSGLPSDRFFAERPEGSVSTLKIQRTQQEDSAVYLCASSFSRYEQYFGPGTRLTVT.